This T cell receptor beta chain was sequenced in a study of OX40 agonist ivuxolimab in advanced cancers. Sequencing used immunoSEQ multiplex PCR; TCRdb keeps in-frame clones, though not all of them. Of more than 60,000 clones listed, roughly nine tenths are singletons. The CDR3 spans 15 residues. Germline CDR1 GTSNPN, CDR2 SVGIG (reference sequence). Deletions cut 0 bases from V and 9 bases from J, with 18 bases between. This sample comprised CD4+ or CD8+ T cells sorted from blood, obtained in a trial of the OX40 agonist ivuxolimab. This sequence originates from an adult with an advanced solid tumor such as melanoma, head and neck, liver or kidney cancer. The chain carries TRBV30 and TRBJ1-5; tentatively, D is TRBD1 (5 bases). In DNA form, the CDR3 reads TGTGCCTGGAGTGTCGGGACCGCCGGAATGGCGCCCCAGCATTTT. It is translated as CAWSVGTAGMAPQHF.